This T cell receptor (beta chain) came from a study of identifying expanded T cells in peripheral blood. Overall study results and limits: Differentially abundant clones: around 1.2 between replicates, around 17 at around 2 weeks, 19 to 20 at four.

This table comes from immunoSEQ multiplex PCR, and its TCRdb copy is limited to in-frame clones, with some not included. This sample has about 86,000 clones, with more than 75% found just once. This clone came up once. The antigen remains unidentified. The sequence derives from a person aged 18-70 years in good health. The sequencing sample was made of blood.

The CDR3 region is CASRPPLAGGVGELFF. The CDR3 nucleotides are TGTGCCAGCAGACCGCCTCTAGCGGGGGGGGTCGGGGAGCTGTTTTTT. The V call is TRBV28, the J call TRBJ2-2; 12 positions match TRBD2. V was pared by 6 bases and J by 7 bases, with 9 bases of the junction left unmatched. This CDR3 spans 16 amino acids. The germline gives CDR1 MDHEN, CDR2 SYDVKM.